Below, 29 T cell receptor beta chains from the same sample are listed, as sequenced in a study of blood T cells in healthy people across ages. Then a second PCR, running roughly 7 to 11 cycles, was carried out with a sample-barcoded 5' primer and a J-beta primer mix. Using its own MiXCR run on the 5' RACE reads, TCRdb lists one record per CDR3 protein. The repertoire has about 1 million distinct CDR3 sequences, 45% of them found once; the top ten carry approximately 17%. Sequencing was carried out using blood. The receptors derive from a woman aged 60-75 years in good health.

This clonotype has a single count. The J gene is TRBJ2-1, the V gene TRBV5-1; 10 bases fit TRBD2. V lost 7 bases and J lost 7; bases outside the gene matches: 11. Germline CDR1 SGHRS, CDR2 YFSETQ. CDR3 size: 15 residues. Here the CDR3 reads CASSTAGTSENEQFF. The CDR3, as DNA: TGCGCCAGCTCGACCGCAGGGACTAGCGAAAATGAGCAGTTCTTC.

This chain connects TRBV24-1 to TRBJ2-7; TRBD2 is a possible D gene (5 bases). CDR1 KGHDR and CDR2 SFDVKD come from the germline V gene. CDR3 size: 16 residues. V lost 3 bases to trimming and J lost 7 bases, with 21 bases between them. As DNA, the CDR3 is TGTGCCACCAGTGATCGTAGCGAATCCGACTACAATGAGCAGTACTTC. This codes for CATSDRSESDYNEQYF.

The chain is built from TRBV7-2 and TRBJ2-7; D is undetermined. The V end lost 6 bases, the J end lost 3 bases, and 12 bases lay between the germline ends. The CDR3 covers 13 residues. Germline CDR1 is SGHTA and CDR2 is FQGNSA. In DNA form, the CDR3 reads TGTGCCAGCAGTTCCATAAGTCACTACGAGCAGTACTTC. Its translation: CASSSISHYEQYF.

The chain employs TRBV7-9 and TRBJ2-1, with TRBD2 matching over 9 bases. The V gene's germline CDR1 is SEHNR and CDR2 FQNEAQ (reference sequence). The length of the CDR3 is 14 residues. Trimming at V came to 5 bases and at J to 6 bases, leaving 5 bases not matched to a gene. The CDR3 DNA reads as TGTGCCAGCAGCCCTAGCGGGAACCTCAATGAGCAGTTCTTC. Its translation: CASSPSGNLNEQFF.

This chain uses TRBV20-1 with TRBJ2-7; TRBD2 agrees at 8 bases. Germline V gene lookup returns CDR1 DFQATT and CDR2 SNEGSKA (reference sequence). The CDR3 consists of 14 residues. Trimming removed 6 bases from V and 4 bases from J; junction bases left unmatched: 11. The CDR3 region has the DNA TGCAGTGCCCCGCCCGGGACTAGTCCTTACGAGCAGTACTTC. Protein: CSAPPGTSPYEQYF.

This sequence joins TRBV7-9 and TRBJ2-1, with 7 bases that match TRBD1. The germline V gene has CDR1 SEHNR and CDR2 FQNEAQ (reference sequence). The CDR3 totals 16 residues. Unmatched junction bases numbered 11, after V lost 6 bases and J lost 3 bases. The CDR3 DNA reads TGTGCCAGCAGGTCCCTGGGACAGAGGCACTACAATGAGCAGTTCTTC. Its protein product is CASRSLGQRHYNEQFF. Using reference TRBV7-9 and TRBJ2-1 for the parts outside the CDR3, the full variable domain is DTGVSQNPRHKITKRGQNVTFRCDPISEHNRLYWYRQTLGQGPEFLTYFQNEAQLEKSRLLSDRFSAERPKGSFSTLEIQRTEQGDSAMYLCASRSLGQRHYNEQFFGPGTRLTVL.

About this clonotype: The germline gene is not matched at one end of the junction; a read error may be the cause. This chain links TRBV28 with TRBJ2-4; 9 bases align to TRBD2. Germline V gene data show CDR1 as MDHEN and CDR2 as SYDVKM. This CDR3 spans 15 amino acids. DNA of the CDR3: TGTGCCAGCAGTTTAGGGGCTAGCGGGGAAGGTAGTATGTATTTC. Protein sequence: CASSLGASGEGSMYF.

This clonotype was found a few times. V is TRBV20-1 and J is TRBJ1-2; no clear D. Germline CDR1 and CDR2: DFQATT and SNEGSKA (reference sequence). Trimming removed 3 bases from V and 3 bases from J, with 17 bases in between. The CDR3 length is 15 residues. The CDR3 sequence is CSARDRDIGDYGYTF. DNA for the CDR3: TGCAGTGCTAGGGACCGGGATATCGGGGACTATGGCTACACCTTC.

A note on this clonotype: One end of the junction does not line up with germline, which may come from a read error. The chain recombines TRBV11-3 with TRBJ2-1; no clear D. The CDR3 consists of 13 residues. Germline values: CDR1 SGHNT, CDR2 YENEEA. CDR3 sequence (DNA): TGTGCCAGCAGCTCAATCATAGGCAATGAGCCGTTCTTC. Encoded protein: CASSSIIGNEPFF. Using reference TRBV11-3 and TRBJ2-1 for the parts outside the CDR3, the full variable domain is EAGVVQSPRYKIIEKKQPVAFWCNPISGHNTLYWYLQNLGQGPELLIRYENEEAVDDSQLPKDRFSAERLKGVDSTLKIQPAELGDSAVYLCASSSIIGNEPFFGPGTRLTVL.

The chain carries TRBV6-1 and TRBJ1-5, with 7 bases fitting TRBD1. The germline CDR1 and CDR2 sequences are MNHNS and SASEGT. CDR3 length: 16 residues. Trimming took 2 bases from V and 7 from J; bases not matched to a gene: 11. The chain's CDR3 is CASSENWAGGRQPQHF. The DNA for the CDR3 is TGTGCCAGCAGTGAAAATTGGGCAGGGGGTCGGCAGCCCCAGCATTTT.

The chain couples TRBV30 to TRBJ1-4; 8 nucleotides align to TRBD1. V shed 3 bases, J shed 8 bases, and the junction held 11 bases outside the gene matches. Per germline, CDR1 GTSNPN and CDR2 SVGIG (reference sequence). This CDR3 has 15 residues. The DNA for the CDR3 is TGTGCCTGGAGCCCGCCACAGGGGGTCGGGGAAAAACTGTTTTTT. This sequence encodes CAWSPPQGVGEKLFF.

The rearrangement uses TRBV5-1 and TRBJ2-5, with D possibly being TRBD1 or TRBD2 (6 bases each). Germline-derived CDR1 and CDR2 are SGHRS and YFSETQ. The V gene lost 0 bases and the J gene lost 4 bases, with 16 bases spanning the gap. The CDR3 length is 16 residues. CDR3 DNA: TGCGCCAGCAGCTTGGATCAGGGGAGGTTTGGAGAGACCCAGTACTTC. The encoded protein is CASSLDQGRFGETQYF.

This chain joins TRBV20-1 and TRBJ2-3; no clear D. CDR1 is DFQATT and CDR2 is SNEGSKA in the germline V gene (reference sequence). This CDR3 region has 13 residues. The ends were cut back, 2 bases at V and 1 base at J, with 7 bases in the middle. The CDR3 sequence: CSARQTGTDTQYF. CDR3 nucleotide sequence: TGCAGTGCTAGACAGACTGGCACAGATACGCAGTATTTT.

The rearrangement uses TRBV6-5 and TRBJ2-1; 12 bases align to TRBD1. The length of the CDR3 is 15 residues. Per the germline V gene, CDR1 is MNHEY and CDR2 is SVGAGI. J gave up 9 bases and V 7 bases, and 10 bases lay outside the gene matches. As DNA, the CDR3 is TGTGCCAGCACCCAGGGGGGACAGGGGGCTTTTGAGCAGTTCTTC. This sequence encodes CASTQGGQGAFEQFF.

A note on this clonotype: One end of the junction is discordant with germline, which a read error may explain. The chain carries TRBV7-8 and TRBJ1-5, with 7 bases lining up with TRBD1. Germline lookup yields CDR1 SGHVS and CDR2 FQNEAQ. CDR3 size: 14 residues. As DNA, the CDR3 is TGTGCCGGCAGCTTAGAAGGGGGCGGTCAGCCCCAGCATTTT. As protein: CAGSLEGGGQPQHF.

The rearrangement links TRBV20-1 to TRBJ2-1, with D perhaps matching TRBD2 (6 bases). The CDR3 has 16 amino acids. Trimming removed 2 bases at V and 0 bases at J, with 14 bases between. CDR1 and CDR2 from the germline V gene are DFQATT and SNEGSKA (reference sequence). CDR3 in amino acids: CSARWLARASYNEQFF. Written as DNA, the CDR3 is TGCAGTGCTAGATGGCTAGCGAGGGCCTCCTACAATGAGCAGTTCTTC.

CDR3 in amino acids: CASGWGDEQYF. The DNA for the CDR3 is TGTGCTAGTGGTTGGGGAGACGAGCAGTACTTC. V gene TRBV12-5 combines with J gene TRBJ2-5; the D gene is possibly TRBD2 (5 bases). The J call may not be correct, given that the DNA end is closer to TRBJ2-7. Germline values: CDR1 LGHNT, CDR2 FRNRAP. The CDR3 extends over 11 amino acids.

V usage is TRBV7-8 and J usage is TRBJ1-4, with D uncertain. CDR1 and CDR2 from the germline V gene are SGHVS and FQNEAQ. CDR3 length: 16 amino acids. V lost 0 bases to trimming and J lost 8 bases, with 16 bases between them. The CDR3 coding sequence is TGTGCCAGCAGCTTAGCTAAACGAGGTCCTGAAGAAAAACTGTTTTTT. As protein: CASSLAKRGPEEKLFF.

The V gene is TRBV12-3 or TRBV12-4, the J gene TRBJ2-1; TRBD2 might be the D (5 bases). V shed 7 bases and J shed 9 bases, with 10 bases lying between them. The CDR3 runs 11 residues. In DNA, the CDR3 is TGTGCCAGCACGGAGGTGGGTGAGCAGTTCTTC. This codes for CASTEVGEQFF.

Concerning this clonotype: One end of the junction fails to match germline, which may point to a read error. V is TRBV6-1 and J is TRBJ2-1; D remains ambiguous. The germline CDR1 and CDR2 sequences are MNHNS and SASEGT. The CDR3 is 15 amino acids. The CDR3 spells CASSVSETLYNEQFF. CDR3 in DNA: TGTGCCAGCAGTGTTTCGGAGACACTTTACAATGAGCAGTTCTTT.

In this sample, this clonotype turned up a few times. The DNA for the CDR3 is TGTGCCAGCAGTTCCCTGGACTCCTTGGGGACCGGGGAGCTGTTTTTT. Amino acid sequence: CASSSLDSLGTGELFF. The V call is TRBV12-3 or TRBV12-4, the J call TRBJ2-2; D is perhaps TRBD2 (5 bases). The CDR3 has 16 residues. V dropped 4 bases and J dropped 5 bases, with 17 bases sitting between them.

Only a few counts were recorded for this clonotype. V and J are TRBV24-1 and TRBJ2-1; D unclear. There are 12 residues in the CDR3. CDR1 is KGHDR, CDR2 SFDVKD, per germline. V was trimmed by 3 bases and J by 6 bases, leaving 5 bases between them. CDR3 protein: CATSDLINEQFF. CDR3 sequence (DNA): TGTGCCACCAGTGATCTGATCAATGAGCAGTTCTTC.

This CDR3 reads CAIRGQGREQYF. The CDR3 region has the DNA TGTGCCATCAGGGGACAGGGACGGGAGCAGTACTTC. V is TRBV10-3 and J is TRBJ2-5; the match to TRBD1 covers 9 bases. Germline CDR1 and CDR2: ENHRY and SYGVKD. This CDR3 region has 12 residues. Trimming took 6 bases from V and 11 from J; bases not matched to a gene: 7.

V and J are TRBV20-1 and TRBJ2-3, with 10 bases identical to TRBD2. V gave up 4 bases and J gave up 2 bases; unmatched junction bases: 6. From germline, CDR1 is DFQATT and CDR2 SNEGSKA (reference sequence). CDR3 length: 15 residues. Here the CDR3 DNA reads TGCAGTGCTATCCCTAGCGGGAGCCCCACAGATACGCAGTATTTT. It is translated as CSAIPSGSPTDTQYF.

This clonotype turned up a few times. A junction boundary mismatches the germline segment, possibly from a read error. CDR3: CSASGTASYNEQFF. The CDR3 DNA follows: TGCAGTGCTAGCGGGACGGCCTCCTACAATGAGCAGTTTTTC. V usage is TRBV20-1 and J usage is TRBJ2-1; D is tentatively TRBD1 or TRBD2 (5 bases each). Germline values: CDR1 DFQATT, CDR2 SNEGSKA (reference sequence). The CDR3 totals 14 residues.

This rearrangement joins TRBV20-1 to TRBJ2-7; D could derive from TRBD1 or TRBD2 (5 bases each). CDR1 is DFQATT, CDR2 SNEGSKA, per germline (reference sequence). V gave up 0 bases and J gave up 3 bases, with 21 bases separating them. The CDR3 has 17 residues. The CDR3 region is CSARESGSKSRIYEQYF. In nucleotides, the CDR3 is TGCAGTGCTAGAGAATCAGGGAGCAAATCTCGAATCTACGAGCAGTACTTC.

There are a few counts of this clonotype. The chain uses TRBV5-1 and TRBJ1-2, with TRBD1 identical over 12 bases. V lost 3 bases and J lost 1; bases outside the gene matches: 7. The germline CDR1 and CDR2 sequences are SGHRS and YFSETQ. The CDR3 is 17 amino acids. The CDR3 region is CASSSRDRGLHNYGYTF. CDR3 in DNA: TGCGCCAGCAGCTCGCGGGACAGGGGGCTACATAACTATGGCTACACCTTC.

The chain combines TRBV7-9 with TRBJ2-5; 13 bases fit TRBD2. The J call may be wrong; the DNA end is better matched by TRBJ2-7. The germline V gene has CDR1 SEHNR and CDR2 FQNEAQ (reference sequence). The CDR3 is made up of 16 amino acids. Written as DNA, the CDR3 is TGTGCCAGCAGTATACTAGCGGGAGGGCGTCCCTACGAGCAGTACTTC. Translation: CASSILAGGRPYEQYF.

This sequence joins TRBV20-1 and TRBJ1-6; D is unclear. The ends were cut back, 0 bases at V and 10 bases at J, with 10 bases in the middle. The CDR3 covers 13 residues. Germline CDR1 DFQATT, CDR2 SNEGSKA (reference sequence). The CDR3 sequence: CSARDGGKSPLHF. DNA of the CDR3: TGCAGTGCTAGAGATGGAGGGAAATCACCCCTCCACTTT.